One sample yielded the 7 T cell receptor beta chains listed below, sequenced in a study of cytomegalovirus exposure and HLA in healthy donors. PCR was performed using 60 Vbeta and 13 Jbeta primers. Sequencing used immunoSEQ multiplex PCR; TCRdb keeps in-frame clones, though not all of them. The sample gives some 110,000 clones, more than 75% of which show up once; 5% to 6.5% is in the top ten. Sequenced material: PBMCs. The receptors here all came from a young woman in good health and CMV-seropositive.

The chain recombines TRBV25-1 with TRBJ2-7; 9 bases line up with TRBD1. The CDR3 is made up of 16 amino acids. The germline gives CDR1 MGHDK, CDR2 SYGVNS. Losses at the gene ends were 0 bases for V and 3 bases for J; bases not matched to a gene: 6. CDR3 residues: CASSEYFGQGFYEQYF. The CDR3 DNA reads TGTGCCAGCAGTGAATATTTCGGACAGGGGTTCTACGAGCAGTACTTC.

This rearrangement joins TRBV30 to TRBJ1-3; 9 nucleotides line up with TRBD1. Per the germline V gene, CDR1 is GTSNPN and CDR2 is SVGIG (reference sequence). The V segment lost 5 bases and the J segment 0 bases; nucleotides outside the gene matches: 5. CDR3 length: 15 amino acids. The CDR3 region is CAWGQGLFSGNTIYF. CDR3 DNA sequence: TGTGCCTGGGGACAGGGGTTATTCTCTGGAAACACCATATATTTT.

For the CDR3, the DNA is TGTGCCAGCTCATCCCGGGACAGAAGTCCCCTGAACACTGAAGCTTTCTTT. It yields the protein CASSSRDRSPLNTEAFF. The V call is TRBV18, the J call TRBJ1-1; 7 nucleotides line up with TRBD1. The CDR3 is 17 residues long. Germline trimming cut 5 bases from V and 0 bases from J; bases unmatched to any gene: 12. Germline CDR1 reads KGHSH; CDR2 reads LQKENI.

CDR3: CASSPPGMNTEAFF. The CDR3 bases are TGCGCCAGCAGCCCCCCGGGAATGAACACTGAAGCTTTCTTT. The chain joins TRBV5-1 to TRBJ1-1; D gene ambiguous. The germline V gene has CDR1 SGHRS and CDR2 YFSETQ. Deletions cut 4 bases from V and 0 bases from J, with 10 bases between. This CDR3 is 14 amino acids long. Full variable domain (remainder filled in from reference TRBV5-1 and TRBJ1-1): KAGVTQTPRYLIKTRGQQVTLSCSPISGHRSVSWYQQTPGQGLQFLFEYFSETQRNKGNFPGRFSGRQFSNSRSEMNVSTLELGDSALYLCASSPPGMNTEAFFGQGTRLTVV.

This clone has only a few counts. The chain joins TRBV6-1 to TRBJ2-7, with 8 bases that match TRBD2. Germline CDR1 and CDR2: MNHNS and SASEGT. Losses at the gene ends were 8 bases for V and 6 bases for J; bases not matched to a gene: 18. The CDR3 is 16 residues long. This chain's CDR3 is CASDEAGVGGVGEQYF. CDR3 coding DNA: TGTGCCAGCGATGAAGCGGGAGTGGGTGGTGTGGGCGAGCAGTACTTC.

The chain couples TRBV6-1 to TRBJ1-5; D gene uncertain. The CDR3 consists of 14 residues. V dropped 5 bases and J dropped 7 bases, with 15 bases sitting between them. Germline CDR1 is MNHNS and CDR2 is SASEGT. The CDR3 nucleotides are TGTGCCAGCAGTAGGGCAGGAGGGCGCCAGCCCCAGCATTTT. The encoded protein is CASSRAGGRQPQHF.

This clone showed up just once. The chain employs TRBV4-1 and TRBJ1-5; D ambiguous. The CDR3 is 15 residues long. Germline values: CDR1 MGHRA, CDR2 YSYEKL. The V end was cut by 5 bases, the J end by 4 bases, with 15 bases between. Here the CDR3 DNA reads TGCGCCAGCAGCGGCCAGGACGCGGGGAATCAGCCCCAGCATTTT. This encodes CASSGQDAGNQPQHF.